The text below deals with one T cell receptor beta chain. V lost 7 bases to trimming and J lost 3 bases; unmatched junction nucleotides: 9. Germline values: CDR1 MNHEY, CDR2 SVGAGI. CDR3 size: 15 residues. These data belong to a study of circulating and synovial CD4+ cells in juvenile arthritis. Sequencing used immunoSEQ multiplex PCR; TCRdb keeps in-frame clones, though not all of them. The data show 3,500 to 4,500 clones, nearly 85% seen once. The genes are TRBV6-5 and TRBJ2-1, with 7 positions matching TRBD2. This TCR was recovered from a human donor with juvenile idiopathic arthritis. Sequencing was done on a sample of CD4+ T cells from synovial fluid. The CDR3 is CASNQRASGYNEQFF. In DNA form, the CDR3 reads TGTGCCAGCAATCAACGGGCTAGCGGCTACAATGAGCAGTTCTTC.